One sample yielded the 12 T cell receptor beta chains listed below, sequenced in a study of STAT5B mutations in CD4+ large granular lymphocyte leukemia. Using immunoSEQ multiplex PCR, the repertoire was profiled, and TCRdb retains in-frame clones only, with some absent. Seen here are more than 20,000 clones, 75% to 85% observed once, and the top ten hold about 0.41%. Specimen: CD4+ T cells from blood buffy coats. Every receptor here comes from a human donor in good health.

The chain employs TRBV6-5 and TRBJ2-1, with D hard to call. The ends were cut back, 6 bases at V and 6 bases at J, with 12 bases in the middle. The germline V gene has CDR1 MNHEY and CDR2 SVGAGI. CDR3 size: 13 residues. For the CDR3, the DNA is TGTGCCAGCAGAGGTAGGAACGGCAATGAGCAGTTCTTC. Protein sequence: CASRGRNGNEQFF.

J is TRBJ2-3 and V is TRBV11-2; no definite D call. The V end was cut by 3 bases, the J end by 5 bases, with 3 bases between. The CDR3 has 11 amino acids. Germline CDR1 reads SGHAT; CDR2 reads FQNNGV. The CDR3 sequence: CASSFQDTQYF. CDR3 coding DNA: TGTGCCAGCAGCTTTCAAGATACGCAGTATTTT.

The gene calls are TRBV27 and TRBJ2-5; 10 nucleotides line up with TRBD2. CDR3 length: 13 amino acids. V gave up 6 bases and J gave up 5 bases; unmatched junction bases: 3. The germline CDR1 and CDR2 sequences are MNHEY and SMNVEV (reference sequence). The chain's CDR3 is CASSQAGGETQYF. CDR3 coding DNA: TGTGCCAGCAGCCAAGCGGGAGGGGAGACCCAGTACTTC.

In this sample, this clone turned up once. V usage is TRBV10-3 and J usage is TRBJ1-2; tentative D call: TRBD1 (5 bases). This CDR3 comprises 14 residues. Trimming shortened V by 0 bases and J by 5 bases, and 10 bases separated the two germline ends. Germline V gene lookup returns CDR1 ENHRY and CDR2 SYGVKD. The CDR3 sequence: CAISESTRDYGYTF. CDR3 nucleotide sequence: TGTGCCATCAGTGAGTCGACCAGGGATTATGGCTACACCTTC.

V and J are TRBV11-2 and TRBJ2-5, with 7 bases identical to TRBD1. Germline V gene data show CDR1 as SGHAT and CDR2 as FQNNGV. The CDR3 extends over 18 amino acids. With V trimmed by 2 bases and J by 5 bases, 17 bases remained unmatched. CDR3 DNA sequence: TGTGCCAGCAGCTTAAGGGCCCAGGGGGTCTTATCCGGGGAGACCCAGTACTTC. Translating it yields CASSLRAQGVLSGETQYF.

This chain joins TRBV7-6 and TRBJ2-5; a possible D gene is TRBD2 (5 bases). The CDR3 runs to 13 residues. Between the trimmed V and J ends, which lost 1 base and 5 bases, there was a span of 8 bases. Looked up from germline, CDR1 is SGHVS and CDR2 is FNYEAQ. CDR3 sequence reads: CASSLGGLETQYF. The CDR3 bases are TGTGCCAGCAGCTTAGGTGGACTGGAGACCCAGTACTTC.

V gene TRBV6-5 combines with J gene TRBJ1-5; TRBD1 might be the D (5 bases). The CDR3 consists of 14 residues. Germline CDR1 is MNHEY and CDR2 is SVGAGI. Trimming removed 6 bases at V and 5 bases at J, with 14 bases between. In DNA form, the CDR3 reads TGTGCCAGCAGGGCGGGGGTAGGGGATCAGCCCCAGCATTTT. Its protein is CASRAGVGDQPQHF.

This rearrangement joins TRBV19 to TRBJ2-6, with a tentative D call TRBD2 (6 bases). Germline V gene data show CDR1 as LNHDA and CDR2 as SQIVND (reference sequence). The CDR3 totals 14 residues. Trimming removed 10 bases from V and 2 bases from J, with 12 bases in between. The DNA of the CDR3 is TGTGCCACGTCGGCGGGGACTGGGGCCAACGTCCTGACTTTC. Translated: CATSAGTGANVLTF.

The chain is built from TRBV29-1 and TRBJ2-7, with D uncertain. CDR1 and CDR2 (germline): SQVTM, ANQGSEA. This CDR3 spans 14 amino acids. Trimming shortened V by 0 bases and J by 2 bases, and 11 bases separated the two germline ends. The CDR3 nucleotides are TGCAGCGTTGAAGATCCTGGCACAACCTACGAGCAGTACTTC. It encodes CSVEDPGTTYEQYF.

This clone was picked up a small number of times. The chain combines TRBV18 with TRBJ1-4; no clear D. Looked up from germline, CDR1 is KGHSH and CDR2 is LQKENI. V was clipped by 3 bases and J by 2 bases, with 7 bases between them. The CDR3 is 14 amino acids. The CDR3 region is CASSPVGTNEKLFF. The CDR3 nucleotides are TGTGCCAGCTCACCGGTGGGGACTAATGAAAAACTGTTTTTT.

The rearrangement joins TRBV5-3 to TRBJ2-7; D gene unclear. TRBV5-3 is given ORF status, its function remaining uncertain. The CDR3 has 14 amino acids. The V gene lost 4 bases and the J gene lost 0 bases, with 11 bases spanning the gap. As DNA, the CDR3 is TGTGCCAGAAGCGGTCCAGCAATCTCCTACGAGCAGTACTTC. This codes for CARSGPAISYEQYF.

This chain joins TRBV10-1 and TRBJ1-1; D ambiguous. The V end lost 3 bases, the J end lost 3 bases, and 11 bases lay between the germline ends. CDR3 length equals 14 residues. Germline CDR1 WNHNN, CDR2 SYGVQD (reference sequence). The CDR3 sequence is CASSERGPDTEAFF. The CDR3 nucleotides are TGCGCCAGCAGTGAAAGAGGGCCCGACACTGAAGCTTTCTTT.